These T cell receptor beta chains were read from a single sample in a study of T cell responses to AZD1222 COVID-19 vaccine. Method: immunoSEQ multiplex PCR; TCRdb's copy keeps in-frame clones and lacks some. Of about 160,000 clones listed, about nine tenths were seen once; the top ten hold roughly 5.5%. The source was peripheral blood, collected on day 0 of AZD1222 vaccination. These receptors were obtained from an adult in good health. Both conserved end residues are part of each CDR3. The order of the fields is D gene, clone size, J gene, V gene, CDR3 protein, CDR3 DNA. A D gene is named only where the DNA matches it firmly. Size tells how often a clone was seen (once, few, many) or the class of an expanded clone, and some rows leave it out.

d_gene: .; abundance: once; j_gene: TRBJ1-2; v_gene: TRBV28; CDR3aa: CASSLEANPANYGYTF; CDR3nt: TGTGCCAGCAGTTTAGAGGCGAATCCAGCTAACTATGGCTACACCTTC
d_gene: TRBD1; abundance: .; j_gene: TRBJ2-7; v_gene: TRBV20-1; CDR3aa: CSASLQGANPYF; CDR3nt: TGCAGTGCTAGTTTGCAGGGGGCGAATCCGTACTTC
d_gene: TRBD1; abundance: .; j_gene: TRBJ2-2; v_gene: TRBV5-4; CDR3aa: CASSSRDRGSGELFF; CDR3nt: TGTGCCAGCAGCTCCCGGGACAGGGGATCGGGGGAGCTGTTTTTT
d_gene: TRBD1; abundance: .; j_gene: TRBJ1-2; v_gene: TRBV2; CDR3aa: CASSEKWDSPAYGYTF; CDR3nt: TGTGCCAGCAGTGAAAAGTGGGACAGTCCCGCCTATGGCTACACCTTC
d_gene: .; abundance: .; j_gene: TRBJ1-3; v_gene: TRBV7-9; CDR3aa: CASSLVWESGNTIYF; CDR3nt: TGTGCCAGCAGCTTAGTTTGGGAATCCGGAAACACCATATATTTT
d_gene: .; abundance: .; j_gene: TRBJ1-1; v_gene: TRBV27; CDR3aa: CASFSQASKFNTEAFF; CDR3nt: TGTGCCAGCTTCAGCCAGGCTTCAAAATTTAACACTGAAGCTTTCTTT
d_gene: .; abundance: .; j_gene: TRBJ1-6; v_gene: TRBV6-6; CDR3aa: CASSYSAGRADSPLHF; CDR3nt: TGTGCCAGCAGTTACTCGGCCGGTAGGGCGGATTCACCCCTCCACTTT
d_gene: .; abundance: .; j_gene: TRBJ2-7; v_gene: TRBV28; CDR3aa: CASSPGTSDEQYF; CDR3nt: TGTGCCAGCAGTCCCGGGACCTCTGACGAGCAGTACTTC
d_gene: .; abundance: once; j_gene: TRBJ1-2; v_gene: TRBV27; CDR3aa: CASSLTGTSGYTF; CDR3nt: TGTGCCAGCAGTCTGACCGGGACCTCTGGCTACACCTTC
d_gene: TRBD1; abundance: .; j_gene: TRBJ1-3; v_gene: TRBV7-6; CDR3aa: CASSLGRTGSGNTIYF; CDR3nt: TGTGCCAGCAGCTTAGGAAGGACAGGCTCTGGAAACACCATATATTTT
d_gene: TRBD1; abundance: .; j_gene: TRBJ1-2; v_gene: TRBV5-6; CDR3aa: CASSLGEGAYYGYTF; CDR3nt: TGTGCCAGCAGCTTAGGCGAGGGGGCCTACTATGGCTACACCTTC
d_gene: .; abundance: .; j_gene: TRBJ1-1; v_gene: TRBV18; CDR3aa: CASSPLDEGPEGAFF; CDR3nt: TGTGCCAGCTCACCGCTGGACGAGGGGCCCGAGGGGGCTTTCTTT
d_gene: .; abundance: .; j_gene: TRBJ1-4; v_gene: TRBV27; CDR3aa: CASSSRVGGEKLFF; CDR3nt: TGTGCCAGCAGTTCCAGGGTGGGGGGAGAAAAACTGTTTTTT
d_gene: TRBD1; abundance: .; j_gene: TRBJ1-5; v_gene: TRBV19; CDR3aa: CASSASTGGGQPQHF; CDR3nt: TGTGCCAGTAGTGCATCTACAGGGGGCGGTCAGCCCCAGCATTTT
d_gene: TRBD1; abundance: few; j_gene: TRBJ2-5; v_gene: TRBV6-2/TRBV6-3; CDR3aa: CASSPRDRGDGETQYF; CDR3nt: TGTGCCAGCAGTCCCCGGGACAGGGGCGATGGAGAGACCCAGTACTTC
d_gene: .; abundance: .; j_gene: TRBJ1-4; v_gene: TRBV6-5; CDR3aa: CASSNQGFNEKLFF; CDR3nt: TGTGCCAGCAGTAATCAGGGATTTAATGAAAAACTGTTTTTT
d_gene: TRBD1; abundance: .; j_gene: TRBJ1-5; v_gene: TRBV6-2/TRBV6-3; CDR3aa: CASSYSSPRGNQPQHF; CDR3nt: TGTGCCAGCAGTTACTCGAGTCCCAGGGGGAATCAGCCCCAGCATTTT
d_gene: TRBD1; abundance: .; j_gene: TRBJ1-4; v_gene: TRBV7-2; CDR3aa: CASSLAVQGAFEKLFF; CDR3nt: TGTGCCAGCAGCTTAGCCGTCCAGGGGGCGTTCGAAAAACTGTTTTTT
d_gene: TRBD2; abundance: once; j_gene: TRBJ2-4; v_gene: TRBV3-1/TRBV3-2; CDR3aa: CASSQGPERGRNIQYF; CDR3nt: TGTGCCAGCAGCCAAGGGCCGGAGCGGGGGAGAAACATTCAGTACTTC
d_gene: TRBD1; abundance: once; j_gene: TRBJ1-3; v_gene: TRBV29-1; CDR3aa: CSVETGEHGNTIYF; CDR3nt: TGCAGCGTTGAAACAGGGGAACATGGAAACACCATATATTTT
d_gene: TRBD2; abundance: .; j_gene: TRBJ2-1; v_gene: TRBV6-2/TRBV6-3; CDR3aa: CASSTGTSGRHEQFF; CDR3nt: TGTGCCAGCAGTACCGGGACTAGCGGGAGACATGAGCAGTTCTTC
d_gene: .; abundance: .; j_gene: TRBJ1-5; v_gene: TRBV27; CDR3aa: CASSLRGLEPQHF; CDR3nt: TGTGCCAGCAGCCTCCGGGGATTGGAGCCCCAGCATTTT
d_gene: .; abundance: .; j_gene: TRBJ1-6; v_gene: TRBV19; CDR3aa: CASSPSGGAYNSPLHF; CDR3nt: TGTGCCAGTAGTCCCTCCGGGGGCGCCTATAATTCACCCCTCCACTTT